This T cell receptor (beta chain) was captured by sequencing in a study of identical twins. Points from the study as a whole: The study reached conclusions through statistical analysis that was cross-sectional, not following the same donors. Insertions were reduced in abundant cord blood beta clonotypes but not in memory repertoires.

In TCRdb, the 5' RACE reads were re-called with MiXCR into one record per CDR3 protein. The sample has a few hundred thousand distinct CDR3 sequences, roughly 9.9% seen once. This clonotype was seen more than once but under ten times. What it binds is not known. The ends were cut back, 5 bases at V and 0 bases at J, with 13 bases in the middle. The CDR3 runs 16 residues. Germline V CDR1 and CDR2: SGHTA, FQGNSA. These data also formed part of another study, on yellow fever vaccine responses in identical twins. That paper notes: Reportedly, twins showed a vaccine T cell response that looked partly convergent and partly personalized.

The clonotype originates from a woman between 18 and 29 years old in good health. The sample consisted of PBMCs. This chain uses TRBV7-2 with TRBJ2-2; TRBD1 might be the D (6 bases). The CDR3: CASSARDRPNTGELFF. The CDR3 DNA sequence: TGTGCCAGCAGCGCCCGCGACAGGCCGAACACCGGGGAGCTGTTTTTT.